These 23 T cell receptor beta chains originate from one sample sequenced in a study of tumor-infiltrating lymphocytes in primary liver carcinoma. RNA and DNA were co-extracted from 20-30 mg of unsorted bulk tissue. A primer in the constant region served to generate TCR beta cDNA from about 480 ng of total RNA. Slightly modified ARM-PCR served as the procedure for the TCR beta libraries. These libraries came from three rounds of nested multiplex PCR. Running about 11 cycles apiece, the first two PCR rounds relied on TRBV1-TRBV30 forward primers together with a C-beta reverse primer. TCRdb re-analysed the multiplex PCR reads in MiXCR, keeping a single row per CDR3 protein. The sample yields 100,000 to 120,000 distinct CDR3 sequences, roughly 80% seen once. The sample was liver tumor tissue from sampling region 3. The sample's subset: tumor region T3, left-lateral pole. Receptor source: a man aged 35 to 55 with primary liver carcinoma and hepatitis B virus infection.

A word on this clonotype: In this CDR3 the conserved last residue, phenylalanine or tryptophan, is missing, so a read error is likely. V gene TRBV12-3 or TRBV12-4 combines with J gene TRBJ2-1, with D perhaps matching TRBD2 (5 bases). The ends were cut back, 10 bases at V and 6 bases at J, with 13 bases in the middle. The CDR3 sequence is 12 residues long. The CDR3 nucleotides read TGTGCCAACAGCCCACTAGGCAATGAGCAGTTCTCC. It yields the protein CANSPLGNEQFS.

A note on this clonotype: This is likely a read error, given that the CDR3 carries no conserved phenylalanine or tryptophan at its end. The V and J genes are TRBV5-4 and TRBJ2-1; possibly TRBD1 or TRBD2 for D (5 bases each). This CDR3 has 15 amino acids. Looked up from germline, CDR1 is SGHNT and CDR2 is YYREEE (reference sequence). Trimming removed 3 bases from V and 6 bases from J, with 16 bases in between. CDR3 protein: CASSSNRGDLNEQFL. The CDR3 DNA follows: TGTGCCAGCAGCTCCAATAGAGGGGACCTCAATGAGCAGTTCTTA.

As to this clonotype: The missing conserved phenylalanine or tryptophan at the end of this CDR3 makes a read error likely. V and J are TRBV12-3 or TRBV12-4 and TRBJ1-2; D is ambiguous. Trimming removed 2 bases from V and 1 base from J, with 11 bases in between. The CDR3 covers 15 residues. DNA of the CDR3: TGTGCCAGCAGTTTATCTACTGGGGTTAACTATGGCTACACCTTA. Translation: CASSLSTGVNYGYTL.

With regard to this clonotype: It is likely a read error, because the conserved phenylalanine at the end of the CDR3 is missing. The chain carries TRBV11-2 and TRBJ1-5; D may be TRBD1 (6 bases). CDR3 size: 17 residues. From germline, CDR1 is SGHAT and CDR2 FQNNGV. The CDR3 DNA is TGTGTCAGCAGCTTAGTAGGGGTAACAGGGAGCAATCTGCCCCAGCATATT. It codes for CVSSLVGVTGSNLPQHI.

The rearrangement joins TRBV6-1 to TRBJ2-7; tentatively, D is TRBD2 (6 bases). The germline CDR1 and CDR2 sequences are MNHNS and SASEGT. The CDR3 is 15 residues long. V lost 6 bases and J lost 3, with 18 bases in between. The DNA for the CDR3 is TGTGCCAGCAGCCGGGACTGGATTAGCAGCTACGAGCAGTACTTC. Its protein is CASSRDWISSYEQYF.

About this clonotype itself: Germline is not matched at one junction end, which may reflect a read error. CDR3 amino acids: CASSLAQCKPQHF. The CDR3 coding sequence is TGCGCCAGCAGCTTGGCACAGTGTAAGCCTCAGCATTTT. The chain uses TRBV5-1 and TRBJ1-5; D ambiguous. The CDR3 runs to 13 residues. Germline V gene data show CDR1 as SGHRS and CDR2 as YFSETQ.

This clonotype was picked up many times. The chain uses TRBV5-1 and TRBJ2-3, with D hard to call. The length of the CDR3 is 15 residues. Germline V gene lookup returns CDR1 SGHRS and CDR2 YFSETQ. V was shortened by 4 bases and J by 2 bases, with 14 bases between the two germline ends. CDR3: CASSPVGNPTDTQYF. CDR3 DNA sequence: TGCGCCAGCAGCCCCGTGGGGAACCCCACAGATACGCAGTATTTT.

This clonotype has more than one count but fewer than ten. A read error may explain this, as a much larger clone is one base away. No conserved phenylalanine or tryptophan ends this CDR3, so it is likely a read error. The chain employs TRBV5-1 and TRBJ2-5; 9 positions agree with TRBD2. The germline CDR1 and CDR2 sequences are SGHRS and YFSETQ. This CDR3 spans 14 amino acids. The V and J ends lost 4 bases and 5 bases, in that order; junction bases with no gene match: 6. The CDR3 loop reads CASSLAGPGETQYI. In DNA, the CDR3 is TGCGCCAGCAGCCTAGCGGGGCCCGGGGAGACCCAGTACATC.

A single count supports this clonotype. The conserved closing phenylalanine or tryptophan is absent in this CDR3, likely reflecting a read error. The gene calls are TRBV29-1 and TRBJ2-3, with 12 bases that match TRBD2. The V gene end was trimmed by 8 bases and the J gene end by 6 bases; junction bases not matched to a gene: 6. The CDR3 runs to 13 residues. The germline gives CDR1 SQVTM, CDR2 ANQGSEA. The CDR3 coding sequence is TGCAGCAGTACCCTAGCGGGAGGGGATACGCAGTATTCT. Protein product: CSSTLAGGDTQYS.

This clonotype was seen a few times. A much larger clonotype is one base distant, so this may be a read error. This rearrangement joins TRBV5-1 to TRBJ1-1; no firm D call. The CDR3 is 14 amino acids. Germline V gives CDR1 SGHRS, CDR2 YFSETQ. CDR3 in amino acids: CASSLSRVNTEAIF. The CDR3 nucleotides are TGCGCCAGCAGCTTATCGAGGGTAAACACTGAAGCTATCTTT.

Concerning this clonotype: A single base separates this from a much larger clone, so it may be a read error. The chain is built from TRBV10-3 and TRBJ2-1, with D perhaps given as TRBD1 or TRBD2 (5 bases each). This CDR3 contains 13 residues. Between the trimmed V and J ends, which lost 10 bases and 2 bases, there was a span of 12 bases. From germline, CDR1 is ENHRY and CDR2 SYGVKD. CDR3 nucleotide sequence: TGTGCCACCTCAGGGAGCCCCTACAATGAGCAGTTCTTC. Protein product: CATSGSPYNEQFF.

Notes on this clonotype: Mismatch with germline at one junction end may stem from a read error. This chain connects TRBV29-1 to TRBJ1-1; D remains unclear. The length of the CDR3 is 15 residues. Germline V gene lookup returns CDR1 SQVTM and CDR2 ANQGSEA. CDR3 in amino acids: CSVGSGRAMKTEAFF. In DNA, the CDR3 is TGCAGCGTTGGATCCGGGAGGGCTATGAAGACTGAAGCTTTCTTT.

This clonotype was recorded once. At one boundary the junction diverges from the germline segment, which might be a read error. The gene calls are TRBV12-3 or TRBV12-4 and TRBJ2-3, with D possibly being TRBD1 or TRBD2 (7 bases each). The CDR3 spans 17 residues. The CDR3 reads CASSFRGGCGPTDTQYF. DNA of the CDR3: TGTGCCAGCAGCTTCAGGGGGGGATGCGGCCCCACGGATACGCAGTACTTT.

With respect to this clonotype: One end of the junction is discordant with germline, which a read error may explain. The J gene is TRBJ1-1, the V gene TRBV29-1, with TRBD1 matching over 7 bases. Looked up from germline, CDR1 is SQVTM and CDR2 is ANQGSEA. The CDR3 extends over 11 amino acids. This CDR3 reads CSAYRGTEVFF. The DNA of the CDR3 is TGTAGCGCCTACAGGGGCACTGAAGTTTTCTTT.

This clonotype was picked up many times. V usage is TRBV7-2 and J usage is TRBJ2-7, with TRBD2 matching over 12 bases. The CDR3 consists of 14 residues. V was clipped by 6 bases and J by 12 bases; unmatched bases: 12. Germline loops: CDR1 SGHTA, CDR2 FQGNSA. The CDR3 DNA reads TGTGCCAGCAGTTCTCCCACTAGCGGGAGGAAAATGTACTTC. This sequence encodes CASSSPTSGRKMYF.

Comment on this clonotype: One end of the junction does not line up with germline, which may come from a read error. The chain links TRBV11-3 to TRBJ1-1; D remains ambiguous. Germline V gives CDR1 SGHNT, CDR2 YENEEA. This CDR3 is 13 amino acids long. The CDR3, as DNA: TGTGCCGGCAGCTTAGAATGGGATACTGAAGCTCTCTTT. It translates to CAGSLEWDTEALF.

As for this clonotype: The germline gene is not matched at one end of the junction; a read error may be the cause. J is TRBJ2-5 and V is TRBV7-9, with 7 bases lining up with TRBD1. CDR3 size: 15 residues. From germline, CDR1 is SEHNR and CDR2 FQNEAQ (reference sequence). The CDR3 region is CPSSTRGTEQETQYF. The DNA of the CDR3 is TGTCCCAGCAGCACTAGAGGGACAGAACAAGAGACCCAGTATTTC.

On this clonotype: The junction departs from germline at one end; a sequencing error may be responsible. The chain employs TRBV29-1 and TRBJ1-2; TRBD1 might be the D (5 bases). The CDR3 contains 12 residues. Germline V gene data show CDR1 as SQVTM and CDR2 as ANQGSEA. Here the CDR3 reads CSAGDDPYDYTF. The CDR3 DNA is TGCAGTGCGGGGGACGATCCCTATGACTACACCTTC. The full variable domain, completed using reference TRBV29-1 and TRBJ1-2, is SAVISQKPSRDICQRGTSLTIQCQVDSQVTMMFWYRQQPGQSLTLIATANQGSEATYESGFVIDKFPISRPNLTFSTLTVSNMSPEDSSIYLCSAGDDPYDYTFGSGTRLTVV.

In the case of this clonotype: Compared with germline, one end of the junction differs, possibly owing to a read error. This chain joins TRBV14 and TRBJ2-7; D may be TRBD1 or TRBD2 (5 bases each). The CDR3 covers 15 residues. Germline V gene data show CDR1 as SGHDN and CDR2 as FVKESK. The CDR3 DNA is TGTGCCAGCAGCCCCACGGGACGGAAACTATACGGGCAGTACTTC. It translates to CASSPTGRKLYGQYF.

On this clonotype: At one boundary the junction diverges from the germline segment, which might be a read error. The chain links TRBV11-1 to TRBJ2-7, with TRBD1 matching 7 bases. CDR1 SGHAT and CDR2 FQDESV come from the germline V gene (reference sequence). CDR3 length equals 13 residues. DNA for the CDR3: TGTACCAGCAGGGGGAAGCGATCGTACGAGCACTACTTC. Protein sequence: CTSRGKRSYEHYF.

Details on this clonotype: At one of its ends the junction is not consistent with the germline gene, which may arise from a read error. This sequence joins TRBV12-3 or TRBV12-4 and TRBJ2-1; 7 bases fit TRBD2. The CDR3 covers 16 residues. CDR3 residues: CTSCRREGRSYNEQFF. The DNA of the CDR3 is TGTACCAGCTGTCGGAGGGAGGGGCGCTCCTACAATGAGCAGTTCTTC.

The V call is TRBV29-1, the J call TRBJ2-2, with 7 bases aligning to TRBD2. J gave up 3 bases and V 7 bases, and 11 bases lay outside the gene matches. The CDR3 consists of 15 residues. Looked up from germline, CDR1 is SQVTM and CDR2 is ANQGSEA. CDR3 protein: CSDITAGAYTGELFF. The CDR3 DNA sequence: TGCAGCGATATCACGGCGGGAGCGTACACCGGGGAGCTGTTTTTT.

As regards this clonotype: One end of the junction does not line up with germline, which may come from a read error. The chain carries TRBV29-1 and TRBJ2-7, with D possibly TRBD2 on 6 matching bases. Germline V gene lookup returns CDR1 SQVTM and CDR2 ANQGSEA. The CDR3 runs to 15 residues. CDR3 nucleotides: TGCAGCTTTGAAGATCCAGGAGGGAGCTCCTACGAGCAGAACTTT. This encodes CSFEDPGGSSYEQNF.